This TCR beta chain stems from a study of cytomegalovirus exposure and HLA in healthy donors (dated by TCRdb to the late 2010s). Notes on the research overall: In an earlier analysis of some 550 of the donors, 250 to 350 Gb of sequence data and 90 million to 120 million unique TCR beta sequences from about 179 million T cells were reported. An early release covering roughly 640 HLA-typed donors comprised 250 to 350 gigabases of sequencing data and tens of millions of unique TCR sequences. Among the roughly 430 genotyped donors, approximately 82% belonged to the genetic ancestry cluster associated with self-reported Caucasian donors. The study aimed to test whether cataloging public T cell receptors could reveal signatures of past pathogen exposure. The study profiled the T cell repertoires of some 610 subjects by immunosequencing and related them to cytomegalovirus serostatus. A separate validation cohort of about 110 different subjects was used in addition to the roughly 670-subject first cohort. To predict cytomegalovirus infection status, the study brought together high-throughput TCR immunosequencing, statistical association of individual TCRs with disease status, and machine learning. To study patterns of TCR occurrence, a later analysis re-analyzed previously published TCR beta repertoires from 500 to 850 donors and added high-resolution HLA genotyping. Rather than using new phenotypic data, the later analysis identified candidate immune exposures from TCR beta sequences and from how often those sequences occurred across donors. In an earlier analysis of around 540 of the donors, high-throughput TCR beta sequencing was used to judge whether each TCR beta V gene segment behaved as functional or pseudogenic. Alongside the repertoire data, information on donor age, sex, ethnicity and CMV serostatus was compiled. Genome-wide SNP genotypes for about 60% of the roughly 670 donors were used in a later genetic analysis, which treated that subset as a discovery cohort. Every discovery cohort repertoire had been produced on one sequencing platform. HLA typing included class I and class II loci at four-digit resolution. Typing coverage varied by locus: about 620-630 donors for A, B, C, DRB1 and DQB1; more than 500 for DQA1; about 570 for DPA1; 450 to 480 for DPB1. Five DR-DQ haplotypes were handled as single units for association and clustering, since linkage in the cohort was strong. Among around 400 genotyped donors of the cohort, an average of around 220,000 unique TCR beta nucleotide sequences was sequenced per donor, of which about 19% were non-productive. Findings and caveats that apply to the study as a whole: A later analysis found that TCR association rates varied across HLA loci, with DRB1 alleles showing the most associated TCRs and HLA-C alleles the fewest. An association between a missense DCLRE1C variant and V-gene and J-gene trimming of TCR beta chains was found in a later genetic analysis and replicated in an independent cohort. The study listed approximately 150 TCR beta chains as associated with cytomegalovirus. According to a later genetic analysis, donors in an Asian-associated ancestry cluster had fewer N-insertions in productive TCRs than the approximately 610-donor mean. Most TCR sequences were observed very rarely across donors, whereas some public TCRs were present in many individuals. The sequencing pipeline was judged likely to have produced a cluster of highly shared sequence variants as a technical artifact. The presence/absence analyses assumed that sequencing depth was roughly uniform across donors, and that assumption may not be true. A later analysis found that most CMV-associated TCR beta chains appeared HLA-restricted, with HLA associations seemingly driven largely by CMV exposure. It was suggested by the authors that the approach could potentially be generalized to other disease states and immunological phenotypes. According to a later analysis, parvovirus B19, influenza, CMV and Epstein-Barr virus appeared linked to several top co-occurrence clusters. Strong co-occurrence of HLA alleles, especially DR and DQ, made assigning TCR associations to individual alleles difficult. HLA typing was unavailable for some donors at each locus, so association tests used only the typed subset. A further reported finding was that TCR beta sequences accurately predicted the HLA-A and HLA-B alleles for most subjects in the first cohort. A later analysis found that HLA-associated TCR beta chains were more clonally expanded and had lower generation probabilities than equally common non-associated chains. A few of the identified cytomegalovirus-associated TCR beta chains were confirmed in vitro to be specific for cytomegalovirus antigens. In this cohort, only TCR beta chains were sequenced, and detectable features were limited by the absence of alpha or paired-chain data. In an earlier analysis of 500 to 650 of the donors, most TCR beta V segments appeared in productive rearrangements about 87% or about 30% of the time, broadly matching IMGT annotations. Because the 87-base-pair reads could not distinguish some IMGT-functional V segments, including TRBV6-2 and TRBV6-3, those segments were excluded. About 15 rarely observed V segments, including chromosome 9 orphons, were excluded from the earlier analysis of a few hundred of the donors because counts were too low. At a false discovery rate of 0.05, a later analysis linked under 20,000 TCR beta sequences to specific HLA alleles. Correlated functional status among segregating V segments might reflect linkage disequilibrium, but an unknown experimental factor could not be ruled out. CMV serostatus was the only immune exposure information available for the cohort. In both the original and validation cohorts, the classifier was reported to diagnose cytomegalovirus status with high specificity and sensitivity.

Library generation was performed with the immunoSEQ multiplex PCR assay. For the multiplex PCR, a mixture combining 60 forward primers for TCR Vbeta segments and 13 reverse primers for TCR Jbeta segments was used. The CDR3 region of rearranged TCR beta genes was amplified from genomic DNA with a multiplex PCR assay. Amplified TCR beta libraries were sequenced as 87-base-pair reads on the Illumina HiSeq System. Regarding the original processing steps: In a later analysis, tens of millions of unique TCR beta chains were counted across the roughly 610 repertoires, and approximately 9.9 million of these chains were shared by at least two donors. Raw reads were error-corrected and collapsed into unique sequences by a nearest-neighbor algorithm in which closely related sequences were merged to remove PCR and sequencing errors. To assign V, D and J gene segments, CDR3 sequences were aligned to IMGT reference sequences. Each retained sequence needed at least a six-nucleotide match to both a V gene segment and a J gene segment. A rearrangement was called productive if the CDR3 had no stop codons and remained in frame with V and J, and every other rearrangement was called non-productive. CDR3 was defined by IMGT convention, running from the second conserved V-encoded cysteine to the conserved J-encoded phenylalanine. Sequences without an unambiguous match to a single V gene segment were excluded from the earlier analysis of 587 of the donors. An earlier analysis of approximately 590 of the donors classified V segments as functional when productive rearrangements were above 56.7% and as segregating when the standard deviation between donors was above 5%. A statistical classification framework was built to diagnose cytomegalovirus status from the catalog of TCR beta chain sequences. In a later analysis, TCR nucleotide sequences were compared against IMGT/GENE-DB human TR gene sequences so that V and J genes could be assigned. The TCRdist pipeline was used in a later analysis to assign CDR3 sequences and most-parsimonious VDJ recombination scenarios. A later analysis defined each TCR beta chain by its CDR3 amino acid sequence plus V-gene family, and excluded reads lacking a unique V-gene family. To address suspected cross-contamination and a sequencing artifact, a later analysis removed approximately 600 highly shared, low-generation-probability nucleotide sequences. In a later analysis, a clonal expansion index was calculated for each public chain from normalized within-repertoire ranks of inferred template counts. Generation probabilities in a later analysis came from a VDJ recombination model fitted to out-of-frame rearrangements, and those results were checked against IGoR. In a later analysis, hypergeometric tests were used to score TCR-TCR, TCR-HLA and TCR-CMV co-occurrence, with a repertoire-size bias correction applied to TCR pairs. To estimate false discovery rates, a later analysis permuted the HLA or CMV assignments 20 times. In a later analysis, co-occurring TCRs were grouped using DBSCAN, with TCRdist sequence similarity added in when clustering inside HLA-allele-positive subsets. For co-occurrence clustering, repertoires with fewer than 30,000 or more than 120,000 public chains were excluded, along with roughly 5 repertoires with anomalous nucleotide sharing. The table was pulled from immuneACCESS by TCRdb, which kept in-frame rearrangements only. Such tables lose some clones; where checked, under half of the loss comes from unresolved V genes, and the rest has no known cause. V, J and clone size derive from that table, while D and trimming were established from the DNA sequence. This sample lists hundreds of thousands of clones; around 89% were detected once. Jointly, the top ten make up less than 1.2% of the sample.

At the junction V is shortened by 1 base and J by 5 bases, with 9 bases in between. From cysteine to phenylalanine, the CDR3 is 14 amino acids long. Only the CDR3 DNA stays, 42 bases, in frame from base 1. CDR1 LNHDA and CDR2 SQIVND are derived from the germline V gene (reference sequence). The cohort comprised some 700 healthy bone marrow donors. At the time of sampling, every cohort member was nominally healthy, though immune exposures that went unrecorded were likely present. The donor tested CMV seronegative, placing the donor among the roughly 340 seronegative members of the cohort. Every donor gave a peripheral blood sample, and the peripheral blood mononuclear cells from that sample were used for TCR beta sequencing. Genomic DNA was extracted from the blood cell samples with the Qiagen DNeasy Blood Extraction Kit. To note about this clone: This clone's antigen is unknown. Base qualities are missing; no much larger clone stands one base away.

This receptor chain uses TRBV19 and TRBJ1-3; TRBD1 is a possible D gene, resting on 6 matching bases. The sequenced sample was PBMCs. The source of this sequence is a woman between 18 and 29 years old in good health and CMV-seronegative. This receptor has the CDR3 CASSIGQERNTIYF. The DNA sequence reads TGTGCCAGTAGTATAGGACAGGAACGAAACACCATATATTTT.